Presented here are 9 T cell receptor beta chains from one specimen sequenced in a study of breast tumors, draining lymph nodes, adjacent tissues. Axillary draining lymph nodes of breast cancer patients supplied the node samples. TCRdb analysed the multiplex PCR reads with MiXCR anew, one entry per CDR3 protein. The data show 150,000 to 200,000 distinct CDR3 sequences, roughly 30% seen once. The sequenced sample was axillary lymph node tissue. These receptors originate from a female donor with breast cancer. Some clones in this sample may be carry-over from other donors' samples.

The chain employs TRBV5-6 and TRBJ2-6; D call uncertain. The CDR3 is made up of 14 amino acids. From germline, CDR1 is SGHDT and CDR2 YYEEEE. Deletions cut 8 bases from V and 8 bases from J, with 17 bases between. The chain's CDR3 is CASKADSATNVLTF. The CDR3 DNA reads TGTGCCAGTAAGGCAGACTCTGCGACCAACGTCCTGACTTTC.

Worth noting for this clonotype: A single base separates this from a much larger clone, so it may be a read error. The chain employs TRBV7-9 and TRBJ2-5; 8 bases are shared with TRBD2. The CDR3 totals 17 residues. The germline CDR1 and CDR2 sequences are SEHNR and FQNEAQ (reference sequence). CDR3 amino acids: CASGLLTSAVAQETQYF. The CDR3 nucleotides are TGTGCCAGCGGCTTGTTGACTAGCGCGGTTGCTCAAGAGACCCAGTACTTC.

The sample holds many counts of this clonotype. This chain uses TRBV11-3 with TRBJ2-5; unclear D gene. Between the trimmed V and J ends, which lost 1 base and 5 bases, there was a span of 5 bases. The CDR3 is 12 amino acids. Germline V CDR1 and CDR2: SGHNT, YENEEA. CDR3 sequence: CASSLVGETQYF. The CDR3 coding sequence is TGTGCCAGCAGCTTAGTCGGGGAGACCCAGTACTTC.

This clonotype was detected many times. The chain joins TRBV19 to TRBJ2-7; 7 bases line up with TRBD2. This CDR3 has 13 amino acids. In germline, CDR1 is LNHDA, CDR2 SQIVND (reference sequence). Germline trimming cut 8 bases from V and 5 bases from J; bases unmatched to any gene: 9. CDR3 sequence: CASRAGEFDEQYF. The CDR3, as DNA: TGTGCCAGTCGGGCGGGGGAGTTTGACGAGCAGTACTTC.

On this clonotype: One end of the junction does not line up with germline, which may come from a read error. V usage is TRBV2 and J usage is TRBJ1-3; D call uncertain. Germline V CDR1 and CDR2: SNHLY, FYNNEI. The CDR3 contains 14 residues. The CDR3 DNA reads as TGTGCCAGCAATGAACGGCTGGATGGAAACACCATATATTTT. Protein sequence: CASNERLDGNTIYF.

To note about this clonotype: A much larger clonotype is one base distant, so this may be a read error. This sequence joins TRBV3-1 and TRBJ1-2, with 7 positions matching TRBD1. V dropped 4 bases and J dropped 4; count of bases not matched to a gene: 0. The CDR3 has 12 amino acids. Germline V gives CDR1 LGHDT, CDR2 YNNKEL (reference sequence). In nucleotides, the CDR3 is TGTGCCAGCAGCCGGGACAGCTATGGCTACACCTTC. Its translation is CASSRDSYGYTF.

V gene TRBV11-3 combines with J gene TRBJ2-3; 10 bases align to TRBD2. The CDR3 contains 23 residues. The trim removed 2 bases at V and 5 bases at J, leaving 28 bases unmatched. The V gene's germline CDR1 is SGHNT and CDR2 YENEEA. The CDR3 loop reads CASSLKAPWASGRKGPGIDTQYF. CDR3 bases: TGTGCCAGCAGCTTAAAAGCCCCTTGGGCTAGCGGGAGAAAGGGTCCGGGCATAGATACGCAGTATTTT.

This clonotype occurred many times. This chain joins TRBV4-1 and TRBJ1-5, with a possible D match to TRBD1 (5 bases). Trimming removed 0 bases at V and 5 bases at J, with 11 bases between. The length of the CDR3 is 15 residues. Germline lookup yields CDR1 MGHRA and CDR2 YSYEKL. In DNA, the CDR3 is TGCGCCAGCAGCCAAGATATGCAGGGTTATCAGCCCCAGCATTTT. This encodes CASSQDMQGYQPQHF.

V usage is TRBV20-1 and J usage is TRBJ1-1; 10 bases are shared with TRBD1. Trimming cost V 5 bases and J 5 bases; bases outside gene matches: 2. This CDR3 is built from 12 residues. Germline-derived CDR1 and CDR2 are DFQATT and SNEGSKA (reference sequence). The CDR3: CSARTGGTEAFF. The CDR3, as DNA: TGCAGTGCTCGGACAGGGGGAACTGAAGCTTTCTTT.